The clone carrying this T cell receptor beta chain was found a few times. There are 12 residues in the CDR3. With 2 bases removed from V and 6 bases from J, the gap between germline ends came to 9 bases. The V gene's germline CDR1 is SGHRS and CDR2 YFSETQ. This record belongs to a study of cytomegalovirus exposure and HLA in healthy donors. The primer mix had 60 Vbeta and 13 Jbeta primers. Clones were sequenced by immunoSEQ multiplex PCR, and TCRdb holds only the in-frame ones, with some missing. The data hold about 100,000 clones, with over 80% observed a single time. This TCR was recovered from a man aged 25-45 years in good health and CMV-seropositive. This chain joins TRBV5-1 and TRBJ2-7, with D perhaps matching TRBD1 (6 bases). Material: PBMCs. CDR3 region: CASSLQGTEQYF. Written as DNA, the CDR3 is TGCGCCAGCAGCTTACAGGGCACCGAGCAGTACTTC.